This T cell receptor (beta chain) was sequenced in a study of shared clonotypes between healthy human individuals. Study-level background: The study used three CD4 naive, three CD4 memory, two CD8 naive and one CD8 memory plate per donor.

A note on this clone: Its antigen remains unidentified.

Naive CD8 cells were CD45RO-negative, positively selected for CCR7, excluding terminally differentiated effector memory CD45RA+ cells. This was a deep-level run. The assay was immunoSEQ multiplex PCR, and TCRdb's table has in-frame clones only and misses some. This sample has 2 million to 2.5 million clones, with about 95% found just once. CDR1 SGHDT and CDR2 YYEEEE come from the germline V gene. Trimming shortened V by 6 bases and J by 10 bases, and 18 bases separated the two germline ends. This CDR3 spans 13 amino acids. General observations from the study: Rarefaction showed that sequencing of sorted subsets was incomplete (despite large depth). Clonotypes shared by all four sorted-subset donors had higher generation probabilities than non-shared clonotypes.

The V gene is TRBV5-6, the J gene TRBJ2-3; a weak D match, TRBD2 (7 bases). Sequencing used naive CD8+ T cells sorted from blood. The TCR originated in a man aged 18 to 35 in good health. In DNA form, the CDR3 reads TGTGCCAGCACTCCCTTGGGGGGGCCCTCGCAGTATTTT. It yields the protein CASTPLGGPSQYF.